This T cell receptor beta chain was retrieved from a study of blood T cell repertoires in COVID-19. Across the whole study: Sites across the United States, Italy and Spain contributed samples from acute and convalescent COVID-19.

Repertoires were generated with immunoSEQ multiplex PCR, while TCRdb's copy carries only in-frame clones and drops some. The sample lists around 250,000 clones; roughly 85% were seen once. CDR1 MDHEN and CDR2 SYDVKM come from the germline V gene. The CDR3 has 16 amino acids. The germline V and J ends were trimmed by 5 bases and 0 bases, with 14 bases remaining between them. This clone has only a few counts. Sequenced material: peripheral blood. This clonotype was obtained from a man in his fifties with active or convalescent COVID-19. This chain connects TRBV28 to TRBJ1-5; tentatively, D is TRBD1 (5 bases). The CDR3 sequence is CASSPGGTYSNQPQHF. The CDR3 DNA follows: TGTGCCAGCAGTCCCGGAGGGACTTATAGCAATCAGCCCCAGCATTTT.